This TCR beta chain was sequenced during a study of CXCR3-negative and CXCR3-positive naive CD8 T cells. Whole-study context: Cumulative TRB read yield was some 140 million, averaging about 1.5 +/- 0.3 million per library.

CDR3 length: 14 amino acids. The germline V gene encodes CDR1 SEHNR and CDR2 FQNEAQ (reference sequence). General study findings and limits: Cryopreservation partially lowered CXCR3 expression, so most assays used fresh PBMCs.

UMI-labeled 5' RACE yielded the TRB cDNA libraries. TCRdb reanalyzed the 5' RACE reads and collapses them to one entry per CDR3 protein, without DNA. The sample includes about 48,000 distinct CDR3 sequences. Points on this clonotype: Its cognate antigen is unknown.

The origin of this receptor is a human donor in good health. Some clones in this sample may be carry-over from other donors' samples. This sequence joins TRBV7-9 and TRBJ1-5; the TCRdb D gene call, TRBD1, has no DNA to confirm it. The specimen was memory CD8+ T cells from blood. The CDR3: CASSPTGTGQPQHF.